This is a list of T cell receptor beta chains from one sample in a study of T cell responses to AZD1222 COVID-19 vaccine. Repertoires were generated with immunoSEQ multiplex PCR, while TCRdb's copy carries only in-frame clones and drops some. The table lists roughly 75,000 clones, 84% of them singletons. Sequencing was performed on peripheral blood, taken on day 0 of AZD1222 vaccination. These TCRs come from an adult in good health. Both conserved end residues are part of each CDR3. D genes are given only for firm matches. Not all rows give a size; the values are once, few, many and, for expanded clones, a class.

CSVMSISGEGEQFF | TGCAGCGTTATGAGTATATCAGGGGAGGGTGAGCAGTTCTTC | NA | NA | TRBJ2-1 | 14 | TRBV29-1
CAWSVPTDTQYF | TGTGCCTGGAGTGTACCCACAGATACGCAGTATTTT | NA | NA | TRBJ2-3 | 12 | TRBV30
CASKPGQGMGGYTF | TGTGCCAGCAAACCGGGACAGGGAATGGGCGGCTACACCTTC | NA | TRBD1 | TRBJ1-2 | 14 | TRBV6-5
CASGLVPEEAFF | TGTGCTAGTGGTTTGGTACCGGAGGAAGCTTTCTTT | once | NA | TRBJ1-1 | 12 | TRBV12-5
CASSVAWANTEAFF | TGTGCCAGCAGCGTAGCTTGGGCGAACACTGAAGCTTTCTTT | NA | NA | TRBJ1-1 | 14 | TRBV9
CASSQDPNTIYF | TGTGCCAGCAGCCAAGATCCGAACACCATATATTTT | NA | NA | TRBJ1-3 | 12 | TRBV4-2
CASSFTDRQAFF | TGTGCCAGCAGTTTTACGGACAGACAAGCTTTCTTT | NA | NA | TRBJ1-1 | 12 | TRBV6-2/TRBV6-3
CASSNAYNEQFF | TGTGCCAGCAGCAACGCCTACAATGAGCAGTTCTTC | NA | NA | TRBJ2-1 | 12 | TRBV5-4
CASSLIRGTNTEAFF | TGTGCCAGCAGCTTAATTCGGGGGACGAACACTGAAGCTTTCTTT | NA | NA | TRBJ1-1 | 15 | TRBV7-3
CAIRTGVGNTIYF | TGTGCCATACGGACAGGGGTTGGAAACACCATATATTTT | NA | TRBD1 | TRBJ1-3 | 13 | TRBV10-3
CASSQDSREAGYTF | TGCGCCAGCAGCCAAGATTCCAGGGAGGCTGGCTACACCTTC | NA | NA | TRBJ1-2 | 14 | TRBV4-3
CAWMGRDSGNTIYF | TGTGCCTGGATGGGGCGGGACTCTGGAAACACCATATATTTT | NA | NA | TRBJ1-3 | 14 | TRBV30
CATSRGGGTGNYGYTF | TGTGCCACCAGCAGAGGTGGCGGGACAGGTAATTATGGCTACACCTTC | NA | TRBD1 | TRBJ1-2 | 16 | TRBV15
CASRVTAPGDEQYF | TGTGCCAGCAGGGTGACAGCGCCTGGGGACGAGCAGTACTTC | NA | NA | TRBJ2-7 | 14 | TRBV6-5
CASSLGIHSYNEQFF | TGTGCCAGCAGCTTAGGGATCCACTCCTACAATGAGCAGTTCTTC | NA | NA | TRBJ2-1 | 15 | TRBV7-9
CASSTGATGTQYF | TGTGCCAGCAGCACCGGGGCCACGGGGACCCAGTACTTC | NA | NA | TRBJ2-5 | 13 | TRBV6-5
CASSFPRTSGDEQFF | TGTGCCAGCAGCTTCCCGCGGACCTCGGGGGATGAGCAGTTCTTC | NA | NA | TRBJ2-1 | 15 | TRBV7-2
CASSTDRERYEQYF | TGTGCCAGCAGTACCGACAGGGAGAGGTACGAGCAGTACTTC | NA | TRBD1 | TRBJ2-7 | 14 | TRBV6-5
CASSIGPPEQYF | TGTGCCAGCAGCATCGGACCCCCCGAGCAGTACTTC | NA | NA | TRBJ2-7 | 12 | TRBV7-2
CASSLRTSGGLGGQETQYF | TGTGCCAGCAGCCTCCGGACTAGCGGGGGCCTAGGGGGGCAAGAGACCCAGTACTTC | NA | TRBD2 | TRBJ2-5 | 19 | TRBV7-6
CASSSVVDTQYF | TGTGCCAGCAGTTCCGTCGTAGATACGCAGTATTTT | NA | NA | TRBJ2-3 | 12 | TRBV27
CASSLSGGIDTQYF | TGTGCCAGCAGCTTAAGCGGGGGGATTGATACGCAGTATTTT | NA | TRBD2 | TRBJ2-3 | 14 | TRBV7-2
CAWSVGLAGVETQYF | TGTGCCTGGAGTGTCGGGCTAGCGGGGGTAGAGACCCAGTACTTC | few | TRBD2 | TRBJ2-5 | 15 | TRBV30
CASSYSKFPSSYNSPLHF | TGTGCCAGCAGTTACTCGAAGTTCCCGAGCTCCTATAATTCACCCCTCCACTTT | NA | NA | TRBJ1-6 | 18 | TRBV6-2/TRBV6-3
CASSVTGTDLYEQFF | TGTGCCAGTAGTGTGACCGGGACGGACCTCTACGAGCAGTTCTTC | NA | NA | TRBJ2-1 | 15 | TRBV19
CASTEGGWLSPRSPGDTEAFF | TGTGCCAGCACCGAAGGGGGGTGGCTAAGTCCACGATCCCCGGGGGACACTGAAGCTTTCTTT | NA | NA | TRBJ1-1 | 21 | TRBV2
CAISERSGLSYNEQFF | TGTGCCATCAGTGAGCGGTCAGGGCTTTCCTACAATGAGCAGTTCTTC | NA | NA | TRBJ2-1 | 16 | TRBV10-3
CASSLAANTEAFF | TGTGCCAGCAGCTTAGCAGCAAACACTGAAGCTTTCTTT | NA | NA | TRBJ1-1 | 13 | TRBV11-2
CASSSRRLAGDTQYF | TGTGCCAGCAGCTCCAGAAGGCTAGCGGGGGATACGCAGTATTTT | NA | TRBD2 | TRBJ2-3 | 15 | TRBV7-2
CASRIGDSWTEAFF | TGTGCCAGTAGGATTGGGGACAGTTGGACTGAAGCTTTCTTT | few | TRBD1 | TRBJ1-1 | 14 | TRBV6-5
CASSRGQGILTNEKLFF | TGTGCCAGCAGTAGAGGACAGGGGATACTTACTAATGAAAAACTGTTTTTT | NA | TRBD1 | TRBJ1-4 | 17 | TRBV27
CASSFSANTEAFF | TGTGCCAGCAGCTTTTCGGCGAACACTGAAGCTTTCTTT | NA | NA | TRBJ1-1 | 13 | TRBV11-2
CASSLRLNTEAFF | TGCGCCAGCAGCTTGCGGTTGAACACTGAAGCTTTCTTT | NA | NA | TRBJ1-1 | 13 | TRBV5-1
CASSEASGGAYNEQFF | TGTGCCAGCAGTGAGGCTAGCGGGGGGGCATACAATGAGCAGTTCTTC | NA | TRBD2 | TRBJ2-1 | 16 | TRBV6-1
CASSPRGALDTEAFF | TGTGCCAGCAGCCCTCGGGGCGCCCTAGACACTGAAGCTTTCTTT | NA | NA | TRBJ1-1 | 15 | TRBV14
CASSIWGSPLHF | TGTGCCAGTAGTATTTGGGGATCACCCCTCCACTTT | NA | NA | TRBJ1-6 | 12 | TRBV19
CASSKGGQAQPQHF | TGTGCCAGCAGCAAAGGGGGACAGGCTCAGCCCCAGCATTTT | few | NA | TRBJ1-5 | 14 | TRBV21-1
CASLLFRESNQPQHF | TGTGCTAGTCTACTCTTCCGGGAAAGCAATCAGCCCCAGCATTTT | NA | NA | TRBJ1-5 | 15 | TRBV12-5
CASTTPRTPYSNQPQHF | TGTGCCAGCACCACGCCTCGGACACCCTATAGCAATCAGCCCCAGCATTTT | NA | NA | TRBJ1-5 | 17 | TRBV28
CASSPPDSPLHF | TGTGCCAGCAGTCCTCCTGATTCACCCCTCCACTTT | NA | NA | TRBJ1-6 | 12 | TRBV27